This T cell receptor (beta chain) was identified in a study of cytomegalovirus exposure and HLA in healthy donors. Whole-study findings and limits: The finding came from a later analysis; first-cohort TCR clusters tended to co-occur in the 110 or so validation repertoires. It was reportedly the case that the classifier diagnosed cytomegalovirus status with high specificity and sensitivity. Cytomegalovirus-associated TCR beta chains were listed, numbering some 170.

TCRdb keeps only in-frame clones here, not all; method: immunoSEQ multiplex PCR. The table records some 86,000 clones, approximately 93% of them present only once. Germline CDR1 reads PRHDT; CDR2 reads FYEKMQ (reference sequence). Germline trimming cut 4 bases from V and 4 bases from J; bases unmatched to any gene: 6. The CDR3 runs 17 residues. Points on this clone: The antigen remains undetermined.

This TCR was sampled from a woman aged 25-40 years in good health and CMV-seronegative. Sequencing was carried out using PBMCs. The rearrangement uses TRBV13 and TRBJ2-5, with TRBD2 matching 16 bases. The chain's CDR3 is CASSSGLAGGWRETQYF. In DNA, the CDR3 is TGTGCCAGCAGCTCGGGACTAGCGGGAGGGTGGCGAGAGACCCAGTACTTC.